Below are 3 T cell receptor beta chains sequenced from a single sample in a study of T cell repertoires in cytomegalovirus infection. TCRdb called the reads again in MiXCR, with one record for every CDR3 protein. The repertoire holds 740,000 or so distinct CDR3 sequences, approximately 40% seen once, with around 2.8% in the top ten. Sequencing was performed on PBMCs. Receptors were obtained from a human donor in good health (CMV status not recorded). Some clones in this sample may be carry-over from other donors' samples.

Remarks on this clonotype: One base away lies a much larger clone, so this may be a sequencing read error. The final CDR3 position lacks the conserved phenylalanine or tryptophan, pointing to a likely read error. This chain connects TRBV7-2 to TRBJ1-5; D is uncertain. The length of the CDR3 is 14 residues. The ends were cut back, 2 bases at V and 6 bases at J, with 11 bases in the middle. From germline, CDR1 is SGHTA and CDR2 FQGNSA. CDR3 in amino acids: CASSLRSGGQPQHC. The DNA for the CDR3 is TGTGCCAGCAGCTTAAGGTCTGGCGGTCAGCCCCAGCATTGT.

This clonotype was seen a handful of times. The chain recombines TRBV13 with TRBJ2-1; no clear D. V was shortened by 1 base and J by 0 bases, with 13 bases between the two germline ends. There are 17 residues in the CDR3. CDR1 is PRHDT, CDR2 FYEKMQ, per germline (reference sequence). The CDR3 DNA reads as TGTGCCAGCAGCTTAGCAATCGGCCTGAGCTCCTACAATGAGCAGTTCTTC. It specifies CASSLAIGLSSYNEQFF.

The rearrangement joins TRBV18 to TRBJ2-6, with a possible D match to TRBD1 (5 bases). Trimming pared 2 bases from V and 0 bases from J, leaving 14 bases between. The CDR3 totals 18 residues. CDR1 and CDR2 (germline): KGHSH, LQKENI. The CDR3 sequence is CASSPFETAGSGANVLTF. The CDR3, as DNA: TGTGCCAGCTCACCATTCGAGACAGCCGGCTCTGGGGCCAACGTCCTGACTTTC.